The rows below give T cell receptor beta chains drawn from one sample of a study of chemoradiotherapy in HPV16-positive cancers. Profiling relied on immunoSEQ multiplex PCR, and the TCRdb table lists in-frame clones only, not all of them. The sample records tens of thousands of clones, about 90% being singletons. The sample was blood, taken from a patient who underwent chemoradiotherapy. The source of these receptors is a human donor with HPV-associated anogenital cancer. CDR3s include the opening cysteine and the closing phenylalanine or tryptophan. D genes are given only for firm matches. The size field is filled for only some rows; it gives once, few, many or a size class.

v_gene: TRBV18; abundance: -; d_gene: TRBD1; len: 15; j_gene: TRBJ1-1; CDR3aa: CASSPNRGGSTEAFF; CDR3nt: TGTGCCAGCTCACCAAACAGGGGCGGGAGCACTGAAGCTTTCTTT
v_gene: TRBV5-1; abundance: -; d_gene: -; len: 15; j_gene: TRBJ1-1; CDR3aa: CASSPGRGLNTEAFF; CDR3nt: TGCGCCAGCAGCCCTGGAAGGGGATTGAACACTGAAGCTTTCTTT
v_gene: TRBV4-3; abundance: -; d_gene: -; len: 16; j_gene: TRBJ2-1; CDR3aa: CASSQDLGARLNEQFF; CDR3nt: TGCGCCAGCAGCCAAGATCTGGGGGCGCGTCTCAATGAGCAGTTCTTC
v_gene: TRBV7-9; abundance: -; d_gene: TRBD2; len: 12; j_gene: TRBJ2-2; CDR3aa: CATAGGAGELFF; CDR3nt: TGTGCGACAGCGGGGGGAGCCGGGGAGCTGTTTTTT
v_gene: TRBV5-1; abundance: -; d_gene: TRBD1; len: 15; j_gene: TRBJ2-3; CDR3aa: CASSLQGVGTDTQYF; CDR3nt: TGCGCCAGCAGCTTGCAGGGGGTAGGAACAGATACGCAGTATTTT
v_gene: TRBV4-3; abundance: -; d_gene: -; len: 16; j_gene: TRBJ2-3; CDR3aa: CASSQDQYRSADTQYF; CDR3nt: TGCGCCAGCAGCCAAGATCAGTATAGGTCCGCAGATACGCAGTATTTT
v_gene: TRBV27; abundance: -; d_gene: -; len: 15; j_gene: TRBJ1-5; CDR3aa: CASSLEPASNQPQHF; CDR3nt: TGTGCCAGCAGTTTAGAGCCGGCTAGCAATCAGCCCCAGCATTTT
v_gene: TRBV6-5; abundance: -; d_gene: -; len: 13; j_gene: TRBJ2-2; CDR3aa: CASSYTRAGELFF; CDR3nt: TGTGCCAGCAGTTATACTAGAGCCGGGGAGCTGTTTTTT
v_gene: TRBV4-3; abundance: -; d_gene: -; len: 14; j_gene: TRBJ2-5; CDR3aa: CASSQDTAGETQYF; CDR3nt: TGCGCCAGCAGCCAAGATACGGCGGGAGAGACCCAGTACTTC
v_gene: TRBV15; abundance: few; d_gene: TRBD1; len: 11; j_gene: TRBJ2-1; CDR3aa: CATGQDNEQFF; CDR3nt: TGTGCCACTGGACAGGACAATGAGCAGTTCTTC
v_gene: TRBV6-6; abundance: few; d_gene: TRBD1; len: 14; j_gene: TRBJ2-2; CDR3aa: CATIRGQSTGELFF; CDR3nt: TGTGCCACGATCAGGGGGCAAAGCACCGGGGAGCTGTTTTTT
v_gene: TRBV18; abundance: few; d_gene: TRBD1; len: 16; j_gene: TRBJ1-2; CDR3aa: CASSPGTGRANYGYTF; CDR3nt: TGTGCCAGCTCACCAGGGACAGGTAGAGCTAACTATGGCTACACCTTC
v_gene: TRBV5-6; abundance: -; d_gene: -; len: 15; j_gene: TRBJ1-4; CDR3aa: CASSLRTGGVEKLFF; CDR3nt: TGTGCCAGCAGCTTGCGGACCGGGGGAGTTGAAAAACTGTTTTTT
v_gene: TRBV30; abundance: -; d_gene: -; len: 13; j_gene: TRBJ2-2; CDR3aa: CACPGLFVWELFF; CDR3nt: TGTGCCTGCCCCGGTCTATTTGTTTGGGAGCTGTTTTTT
v_gene: TRBV11-2; abundance: once; d_gene: -; len: 13; j_gene: TRBJ2-1; CDR3aa: CASSLGRYNEQFF; CDR3nt: TGTGCCAGCAGCTTAGGAAGGTACAATGAGCAGTTCTTC
v_gene: TRBV7-9; abundance: -; d_gene: TRBD1; len: 15; j_gene: TRBJ2-7; CDR3aa: CASSLETGGRGEQYF; CDR3nt: TGTGCCAGCAGCTTAGAGACAGGGGGTAGGGGCGAGCAGTACTTC
v_gene: TRBV10-3; abundance: -; d_gene: -; len: 14; j_gene: TRBJ1-2; CDR3aa: CAISEATVLYGYTF; CDR3nt: TGTGCCATCAGTGAAGCGACAGTACTCTATGGCTACACCTTC
v_gene: TRBV5-1; abundance: -; d_gene: -; len: 14; j_gene: TRBJ1-3; CDR3aa: CASRERGAGNTIYF; CDR3nt: TGCGCCAGCCGTGAACGGGGGGCCGGAAACACCATATATTTT
v_gene: TRBV2; abundance: -; d_gene: TRBD1; len: 17; j_gene: TRBJ1-4; CDR3aa: CASSKDRGQGEREKLFF; CDR3nt: TGTGCCAGCAGTAAGGATAGGGGCCAGGGGGAAAGGGAAAAACTGTTTTTT
v_gene: TRBV21-1; abundance: -; d_gene: -; len: 16; j_gene: TRBJ2-1; CDR3aa: CASSIPGLAGGNEQFF; CDR3nt: TGTGCCAGCAGCATCCCGGGACTAGCGGGAGGTAATGAGCAGTTCTTC
v_gene: TRBV9; abundance: -; d_gene: -; len: 14; j_gene: TRBJ2-2; CDR3aa: CASSVLGTTGELFF; CDR3nt: TGTGCCAGCAGCGTATTGGGAACCACCGGGGAGCTGTTTTTT
v_gene: TRBV6-1; abundance: few; d_gene: -; len: 15; j_gene: TRBJ1-2; CDR3aa: CASSERSGGLYGYTF; CDR3nt: TGTGCCAGCAGTGAACGGTCGGGGGGTCTCTATGGCTACACCTTC
v_gene: TRBV19; abundance: -; d_gene: -; len: 14; j_gene: TRBJ1-1; CDR3aa: CASSIRGTSTEAFF; CDR3nt: TGTGCCAGTAGTATTCGGGGAACGAGCACTGAAGCTTTCTTT
v_gene: TRBV6-1; abundance: -; d_gene: -; len: 15; j_gene: TRBJ2-2; CDR3aa: CASSENTGTTGELFF; CDR3nt: TGTGCCAGCAGTGAAAACACAGGGACCACCGGGGAGCTGTTTTTT
v_gene: TRBV7-6; abundance: -; d_gene: -; len: 15; j_gene: TRBJ1-1; CDR3aa: CASSPGAGPNTEAFF; CDR3nt: TGTGCCAGCAGCCCAGGAGCAGGGCCCAACACTGAAGCTTTCTTT
v_gene: TRBV30; abundance: -; d_gene: -; len: 13; j_gene: TRBJ2-5; CDR3aa: CAWSVDWRETQYF; CDR3nt: TGTGCCTGGAGTGTAGACTGGCGGGAGACCCAGTACTTC
v_gene: TRBV6-6; abundance: -; d_gene: -; len: 14; j_gene: TRBJ1-1; CDR3aa: CASSYKVSGFWAFF; CDR3nt: TGTGCCAGCAGTTATAAAGTGTCAGGTTTTTGGGCTTTCTTT
v_gene: TRBV30; abundance: -; d_gene: TRBD1; len: 16; j_gene: TRBJ1-6; CDR3aa: CAWSAPTGMFNSPLHF; CDR3nt: TGTGCCTGGAGTGCCCCGACAGGGATGTTTAATTCACCCCTCCACTTT
v_gene: TRBV19; abundance: -; d_gene: -; len: 16; j_gene: TRBJ2-2; CDR3aa: CASSIREGLNTGELFF; CDR3nt: TGTGCCAGTAGTATCCGAGAAGGACTTAACACCGGGGAGCTGTTTTTT
v_gene: TRBV18; abundance: -; d_gene: -; len: 13; j_gene: TRBJ1-1; CDR3aa: CASSTAGATEAFF; CDR3nt: TGTGCCAGCTCCACCGCAGGGGCCACTGAAGCTTTCTTT
v_gene: TRBV7-2; abundance: -; d_gene: -; len: 15; j_gene: TRBJ1-5; CDR3aa: CASSLGNQGYQPQHF; CDR3nt: TGTGCCAGCAGCTTAGGGAACCAGGGTTATCAGCCCCAGCATTTT
v_gene: TRBV6-5; abundance: -; d_gene: TRBD1; len: 15; j_gene: TRBJ1-1; CDR3aa: CASTPPSTGGEIAFF; CDR3nt: TGTGCCAGCACCCCCCCGTCGACAGGGGGCGAGATCGCTTTCTTT
v_gene: TRBV15; abundance: -; d_gene: TRBD1; len: 16; j_gene: TRBJ1-1; CDR3aa: CATSSTPGGWNTEAFF; CDR3nt: TGTGCCACCAGCTCAACCCCAGGGGGCTGGAACACTGAAGCTTTCTTT
v_gene: TRBV7-3; abundance: -; d_gene: TRBD1; len: 15; j_gene: TRBJ1-2; CDR3aa: CASSPGTGGDYGYTF; CDR3nt: TGTGCCAGCAGCCCCGGGACAGGGGGCGACTATGGCTACACCTTC
v_gene: TRBV19; abundance: -; d_gene: TRBD1; len: 14; j_gene: TRBJ1-3; CDR3aa: CASSVRGRGNTIYF; CDR3nt: TGTGCCAGTAGTGTCAGGGGGCGCGGAAACACCATATATTTT
v_gene: TRBV2; abundance: -; d_gene: -; len: 14; j_gene: TRBJ1-2; CDR3aa: CASSEGGLGLGYTF; CDR3nt: TGTGCCAGCAGTGAAGGCGGACTCGGGCTTGGCTACACCTTC
v_gene: TRBV15; abundance: -; d_gene: -; len: 14; j_gene: TRBJ2-3; CDR3aa: CATSRGESTDTQYF; CDR3nt: TGTGCCACCAGCAGAGGAGAGAGCACAGATACGCAGTATTTT
v_gene: TRBV7-2; abundance: few; d_gene: -; len: 15; j_gene: TRBJ1-2; CDR3aa: CASSLEKGPQIGYTF; CDR3nt: TGTGCCAGCAGCTTGGAGAAGGGTCCCCAGATTGGCTACACCTTC
v_gene: TRBV28; abundance: -; d_gene: -; len: 14; j_gene: TRBJ1-1; CDR3aa: CASSLHVGVAEAFF; CDR3nt: TGTGCCAGCAGCCTCCATGTAGGGGTAGCTGAAGCTTTCTTT
v_gene: TRBV5-1; abundance: -; d_gene: TRBD1; len: 14; j_gene: TRBJ1-1; CDR3aa: CASSGGQLNTEAFF; CDR3nt: TGCGCCAGCAGCGGGGGACAGTTGAACACTGAAGCTTTCTTT
v_gene: TRBV6-5; abundance: -; d_gene: TRBD1; len: 14; j_gene: TRBJ2-7; CDR3aa: CASSTGTDPYEQYF; CDR3nt: TGTGCCAGCTCGACGGGGACAGACCCCTACGAGCAGTACTTC
v_gene: TRBV7-2; abundance: -; d_gene: -; len: 14; j_gene: TRBJ1-1; CDR3aa: CASSARTLNTEAFF; CDR3nt: TGTGCCAGCAGCGCCCGGACATTGAACACTGAAGCTTTCTTT
v_gene: TRBV27; abundance: -; d_gene: TRBD1; len: 19; j_gene: TRBJ2-7; CDR3aa: CASSLSQTLWGQGPYEQYF; CDR3nt: TGTGCCAGCAGTTTATCTCAGACACTTTGGGGACAGGGACCCTACGAGCAGTACTTC
v_gene: TRBV19; abundance: -; d_gene: -; len: 13; j_gene: TRBJ1-1; CDR3aa: CASSKQQNTEAFF; CDR3nt: TGTGCCAGTAGTAAACAGCAGAACACTGAAGCTTTCTTT
v_gene: TRBV7-9; abundance: -; d_gene: -; len: 14; j_gene: TRBJ2-7; CDR3aa: CASSLGGYAYEQYF; CDR3nt: TGTGCCAGCAGCTTAGGAGGTTACGCCTACGAGCAGTACTTC
v_gene: TRBV5-1; abundance: -; d_gene: -; len: 15; j_gene: TRBJ1-1; CDR3aa: CASSPGPGEGTEAFF; CDR3nt: TGCGCCAGCAGCCCGGGGCCAGGTGAAGGCACTGAAGCTTTCTTT
v_gene: TRBV7-8; abundance: few; d_gene: TRBD2; len: 16; j_gene: TRBJ2-1; CDR3aa: CASTLIAGGNYNEQFF; CDR3nt: TGTGCCAGCACCCTTATAGCGGGAGGAAACTACAATGAGCAGTTCTTC